These 19 T cell receptor beta chains were sequenced from one sample in a study of T cells after yellow fever vaccination. In TCRdb, the 5' RACE reads were re-called with MiXCR into one record per CDR3 protein. The repertoire holds nearly 550,000 distinct CDR3 sequences, with roughly 21% as singletons. The starting material was PBMCs, obtained 15 days after the yellow fever booster vaccination. These receptors came from a man aged 25 to 45 who received the YFV17D yellow fever vaccine.

The chain is built from TRBV6-1 and TRBJ2-5; D not resolved. CDR1 and CDR2 (germline): MNHNS, SASEGT. V lost 8 bases and J 0 bases, leaving 13 bases between the germline ends. The CDR3 runs 14 residues. CDR3 nucleotide sequence: TGTGCCAGCTTCTTGCTCCTGTACCAAGAGACCCAGTACTTC. This gives the protein CASFLLLYQETQYF.

This chain uses TRBV2 with TRBJ2-1; 9 nucleotides line up with TRBD2. The CDR3 extends over 15 amino acids. With V trimmed by 6 bases and J by 4 bases, 7 bases remained unmatched. The germline V gene encodes CDR1 SNHLY and CDR2 FYNNEI. The CDR3 is CASRANSGRYNEQFF. CDR3 nucleotide sequence: TGTGCCAGCAGAGCCAATAGCGGGAGATACAATGAGCAGTTCTTC.

The chain uses TRBV2 and TRBJ2-1; a possible D gene is TRBD2 (6 bases). This CDR3 has 13 residues. Between the trimmed V and J ends, which lost 4 bases and 7 bases, there was a span of 11 bases. Germline V gene sequence: CDR1 SNHLY, CDR2 FYNNEI. CDR3 nucleotide sequence: TGTGCCAGCAGTGCCGACCTAGCGAATGAGCAGTTCTTC. Its protein product is CASSADLANEQFF.

This clonotype has a count of ten or more. The rearrangement joins TRBV5-1 to TRBJ2-1; TRBD2 agrees at 14 bases. The germline gives CDR1 SGHRS, CDR2 YFSETQ. This CDR3 contains 15 residues. The V gene end was trimmed by 4 bases and the J gene end by 6 bases; junction bases not matched to a gene: 3. CDR3 residues: CASSVGLAGVNEQFF. CDR3 DNA: TGCGCCAGCAGCGTGGGACTAGCGGGAGTCAATGAGCAGTTCTTC.

This rearrangement joins TRBV25-1 to TRBJ2-1; D not resolved. V was pared by 6 bases and J by 0 bases, with 24 bases between. The germline V gene encodes CDR1 MGHDK and CDR2 SYGVNS. The CDR3 runs 19 residues. The CDR3 DNA is TGTGCCAGCAGCCCCACCCTCGACGGACCCCGGAGCTCCTACAATGAGCAGTTCTTC. This sequence encodes CASSPTLDGPRSSYNEQFF. Full variable domain (missing parts from reference TRBV25-1 and TRBJ2-1): EADIYQTPRYLVIGTGKKITLECSQTMGHDKMYWYQQDPGMELHLIHYSYGVNSTEKGDLSSESTVSRIRTEHFPLTLESARPSHTSQYLCASSPTLDGPRSSYNEQFFGPGTRLTVL.

The chain joins TRBV20-1 to TRBJ2-7; 7 bases align to TRBD2. The V segment lost 6 bases and the J segment 3 bases; nucleotides outside the gene matches: 14. CDR1 and CDR2 from the germline V gene are DFQATT and SNEGSKA (reference sequence). The CDR3 runs to 15 residues. CDR3 region: CSAPEALLASYEQYF. As DNA, the CDR3 is TGCAGTGCCCCAGAGGCTTTACTAGCGAGCTACGAGCAGTACTTC.

This clonotype was seen a few times. The chain carries TRBV7-9 and TRBJ2-7, with 11 bases fitting TRBD2. V was pared by 11 bases and J by 4 bases, with 7 bases of the junction left unmatched. This CDR3 spans 13 amino acids. CDR1 and CDR2 (germline): SEHNR, FQNEAQ (reference sequence). The CDR3 is CAGGTSGGYEQYF. The DNA of the CDR3 is TGTGCCGGCGGGACTAGCGGAGGTTACGAGCAGTACTTC.

This clonotype was counted between two and nine times. The V call is TRBV11-1, the J call TRBJ2-1, with 7 nucleotides matching TRBD1. After removal of 6 bases from V and 8 bases from J, the junction contained 1 base not matched to a gene. CDR3 length equals 11 residues. The germline gives CDR1 SGHAT, CDR2 FQDESV (reference sequence). Here the CDR3 DNA reads TGTGCCAGCAGAGGGGGCCATGAGCAGTTCTTC. This translates into CASRGGHEQFF.

There are a few counts of this clonotype. The chain recombines TRBV28 with TRBJ2-5; 11 bases are shared with TRBD1. Germline CDR1 and CDR2: MDHEN and SYDVKM. Trimming cost V 6 bases and J 6 bases; bases outside gene matches: 12. The CDR3 is made up of 16 amino acids. CDR3 protein: CASRSTGTGGGKTQYF. The DNA of the CDR3 is TGTGCCAGCAGATCAACCGGGACAGGGGGAGGAAAGACCCAGTACTTC.

This clonotype occurred a few times. The chain links TRBV5-4 to TRBJ1-2; 7 nucleotides match TRBD1. The CDR3 has 14 residues. Germline assignment: CDR1 SGHNT and CDR2 YYREEE (reference sequence). The ends lost 4 bases at V and 4 bases at J; junction bases unmatched: 7. CDR3 coding DNA: TGTGCCAGCAGCAGCGGACAGGACATCTATGGCTACACCTTC. Translated, it gives CASSSGQDIYGYTF.

The chain combines TRBV5-4 with TRBJ2-1, with 10 bases that match TRBD2. The CDR3 sequence is 14 residues long. The germline V gene has CDR1 SGHNT and CDR2 YYREEE (reference sequence). The V segment lost 4 bases and the J segment 5 bases; nucleotides outside the gene matches: 3. CDR3 protein: CASSKGLANNEQFF. The CDR3 DNA reads TGTGCCAGCAGCAAGGGACTAGCGAACAATGAGCAGTTCTTC.

The chain uses TRBV7-6 and TRBJ1-5, with D uncertain. CDR3 length: 15 amino acids. The germline V and J ends were trimmed by 3 bases and 1 base, with 10 bases remaining between them. The germline gives CDR1 SGHVS, CDR2 FNYEAQ. DNA of the CDR3: TGTGCCAGCAGCTTCCCGGACCCCAGCAATCAGCCCCAGCATTTT. Protein product: CASSFPDPSNQPQHF.

This clonotype showed up just a few times. The gene calls are TRBV5-1 and TRBJ2-7, with a weak D call TRBD1 (6 bases). Trimming shortened V by 4 bases and J by 2 bases, and 19 bases separated the two germline ends. The CDR3 has 16 residues. From germline, CDR1 is SGHRS and CDR2 YFSETQ. The CDR3: CASSPDSRQRAYEQYF. The CDR3 DNA sequence: TGCGCCAGCAGCCCGGACAGTCGACAGAGAGCCTACGAGCAGTACTTC.

The chain employs TRBV30 and TRBJ2-7, with 9 bases matching TRBD2. In germline, CDR1 is GTSNPN, CDR2 SVGIG (reference sequence). The CDR3 covers 13 residues. After removal of 1 base from V and 3 bases from J, the junction contained 1 base not matched to a gene. DNA of the CDR3: TGTGCCTGGAGTGGACTAGCGGTCTACGAGCAGTACTTC. Translation: CAWSGLAVYEQYF.

This clonotype came up many times. The rearrangement links TRBV12-3 or TRBV12-4 to TRBJ2-7, with a weak D call TRBD2 (5 bases). The CDR3 loop spans 13 amino acids. Trimming cost V 7 bases and J 1 base, with 11 bases left between them. The CDR3 nucleotides are TGTGCCAGCACCCTCCGGGGTTCCTACGAGCAGTACTTC. Protein: CASTLRGSYEQYF.

The chain carries TRBV5-1 and TRBJ2-1, with 9 bases that match TRBD1. The junction had 5 bases not matched to a gene; V was cut back by 3 bases and J by 10 bases. CDR1 and CDR2 from the germline V gene are SGHRS and YFSETQ. This CDR3 comprises 13 residues. The CDR3: CASSSPGTGEQFF. DNA of the CDR3: TGCGCCAGCAGCTCACCCGGGACAGGGGAGCAGTTCTTC.

The chain combines TRBV5-1 with TRBJ1-6; D call uncertain. This CDR3 region has 13 residues. CDR1 is SGHRS and CDR2 is YFSETQ in the germline V gene. V was cut by 5 bases and J by 5 bases, with 8 bases left in between. CDR3 region: CASSEQDNSPLHF. CDR3 DNA sequence: TGCGCCAGCAGTGAGCAAGATAATTCACCCCTCCACTTT.

This clonotype was found a few times. The rearrangement uses TRBV18 and TRBJ2-5; D remains unclear. The germline V gene has CDR1 KGHSH and CDR2 LQKENI. The CDR3 covers 14 residues. With 0 bases removed from V and 4 bases from J, the gap between germline ends came to 9 bases. The CDR3 protein is CASSPPGIGETQYF. The DNA for the CDR3 is TGTGCCAGCTCACCACCGGGGATAGGAGAGACCCAGTACTTC.

The CDR3 sequence is CASSPIAGGPAGELFF. In DNA form, the CDR3 reads TGCGCCAGCAGCCCCATAGCGGGAGGCCCGGCCGGGGAGCTGTTTTTT. This chain connects TRBV5-1 to TRBJ2-2; 10 bases agree with TRBD2. In germline, CDR1 is SGHRS, CDR2 YFSETQ. This CDR3 is built from 16 residues. Losses at the gene ends were 4 bases for V and 6 bases for J; bases not matched to a gene: 9.